Below are 4 T cell receptor beta chains sequenced from a single sample in a study of T cells in Graves' hyperthyroidism and ophthalmopathy. There were TCR beta CDR3 regions amplified from RNA transcripts. Researchers ran a first-round RT-PCR on the TCR CDR3 using the HTBI primer set. TCRdb passed the multiplex PCR reads through MiXCR, listing each CDR3 protein once. Among some 360,000 distinct CDR3 sequences, 14% were seen once, and the ten largest hold 9.5% to 11%. The sequenced sample consisted of blood. The source of these receptors is a woman in her sixties or seventies with Graves' hyperthyroidism.

This clonotype was recorded at least ten times. The genes are TRBV7-8 and TRBJ2-2, with TRBD1 identical over 7 bases. This CDR3 is built from 16 residues. With 5 bases clipped from V and 1 base from J, the junction kept 7 bases outside the gene matches. Germline V gene lookup returns CDR1 SGHVS and CDR2 FQNEAQ. The CDR3 here is CASSRSGGMNTGELFF. CDR3 sequence (DNA): TGTGCCAGCAGCCGCTCAGGGGGTATGAACACCGGGGAGCTGTTTTTT.

V is TRBV27 and J is TRBJ2-7; D is undetermined. This CDR3 comprises 13 residues. V dropped 3 bases and J dropped 3 bases, with 9 bases sitting between them. In germline, CDR1 is MNHEY, CDR2 SMNVEV (reference sequence). CDR3 sequence reads: CASSFNGRYEQYF. The CDR3 DNA reads TGTGCCAGCAGTTTTAACGGACGCTACGAGCAGTACTTC.

This rearrangement joins TRBV18 to TRBJ2-1, with no clear D. The germline V gene has CDR1 KGHSH and CDR2 LQKENI. Trimming pared 8 bases from V and 8 bases from J, leaving 16 bases between. CDR3 length equals 13 residues. CDR3 region: CASPRAASDEQFF. CDR3 sequence (DNA): TGTGCCAGCCCCCGGGCCGCGTCGGATGAGCAGTTCTTC.

Written as DNA, the CDR3 is TGCAGTGCCAATAATAACGACAGGGGGAACACTGAAGCTTTCTTT. It is translated as CSANNNDRGNTEAFF. The V and J genes are TRBV20-1 and TRBJ1-1; 8 bases agree with TRBD1. The CDR3 contains 15 residues. J lost 1 base, V lost 6 bases, and 10 bases had no gene match. Germline assignment: CDR1 DFQATT and CDR2 SNEGSKA (reference sequence).